This T cell receptor beta chain was sequenced in a study of EBV T-cell therapy then PD-1 blockade in nasopharyngeal carcinoma. Turning to this clone: Its antigen is unidentified.

V was pared by 6 bases and J by 4 bases, with 12 bases between. The CDR3 length is 13 residues. Treatment denoted: AdE1-LMPpoly-expanded autologous EBV-specific T-cell therapy followed by anti-PD-1 nivolumab. Sequencing was performed with immunoSEQ multiplex PCR; in TCRdb, only in-frame clones are kept and a portion is missing. The sample includes approximately 21,000 clones, 84% of them seen just once. This TCR derives from a man aged 40-49 years with nasopharyngeal carcinoma. V is TRBV12-3 or TRBV12-4 and J is TRBJ1-2; unclear D gene. The sequenced sample was CD8+ T cells from blood, obtained at roughly day 61 from a patient whose treatment included autologous EBV-specific T cells and nivolumab. Here the CDR3 reads CASSSPGAYGYTF. The CDR3 DNA reads as TGTGCCAGCAGCTCTCCCGGTGCCTATGGCTACACCTTC.